The table lists the clone carrying this T cell receptor beta chain with a count of one. This specimen comes from a study of control samples from healthy donors and cancer patients. Produced via immunoSEQ multiplex PCR; TCRdb's table is partial and in-frame only. The sample includes approximately 50,000 clones, more than 70% of them seen just once. CDR3 length equals 16 residues. Per germline, CDR1 SNHLY and CDR2 FYNNEI. V lost 5 bases, J lost 4 bases, and 6 bases stayed unmatched. The material sequenced was PBMCs. This receptor was identified in a woman aged 60 to 75 with lung cancer. The chain couples TRBV2 to TRBJ1-4, with 11 positions matching TRBD1. Here the CDR3 DNA reads TGTGCCAGCAGTAACCGGGACAGGGGGATTAATGAAAAACTGTTTTTT. Protein: CASSNRDRGINEKLFF.